This passage covers 30 T cell receptor beta chains from one sample sequenced in a study of cytomegalovirus exposure and HLA in healthy donors (dated by TCRdb to 2015 to 2018). The protocol used for the library was the immunoSEQ multiplex PCR assay. The table was pulled from immuneACCESS by TCRdb, which kept in-frame rearrangements only. Such tables lose some clones; where checked, under half of the loss comes from unresolved V genes, and the rest has no known cause. The sample includes some 330,000 clones, with 70% to 90% observed a single time. Together, the top ten hold around 0.8% of the sample. Input material: PBMCs. All receptors come from a woman aged 18 to 35 in good health and CMV-seronegative.

This chain links TRBV2 with TRBJ2-7, with TRBD2 matching 13 bases. The germline V gene has CDR1 SNHLY and CDR2 FYNNEI. J gave up 4 bases and V 2 bases, and 8 bases lay outside the gene matches. The CDR3 runs 17 residues. This CDR3 is CASSETSGRAGGYEQYF. CDR3 bases: TGTGCCAGCAGTGAAACTAGCGGGAGGGCCGGGGGTTACGAGCAGTACTTC.

This rearrangement joins TRBV7-2 to TRBJ2-7; possibly TRBD2 for D (6 bases). Between the trimmed V and J ends, which lost 5 bases and 3 bases, there was a span of 14 bases. CDR1 SGHTA and CDR2 FQGNSA come from the germline V gene. CDR3 length: 14 amino acids. The CDR3: CASSTYSGSYEQYF. The CDR3 nucleotides read TGTGCCAGCAGCACATATAGCGGAAGCTACGAGCAGTACTTC.

The chain carries TRBV4-1 and TRBJ1-5; TRBD1 matches at 10 bases. V shed 6 bases and J 6 bases; nucleotides not matched to a gene: 8. The CDR3 extends over 15 amino acids. Germline CDR1 MGHRA, CDR2 YSYEKL. This chain's CDR3 is CASSQSGTGAQPQHF. CDR3 coding DNA: TGCGCCAGCAGTCAGTCCGGGACAGGGGCTCAGCCCCAGCATTTT.

As regards this clone: A junction boundary mismatches the germline segment, possibly from a read error. The genes are TRBV18 and TRBJ1-5, with TRBD1 identical over 10 bases. This CDR3 contains 14 residues. CDR1 and CDR2 from the germline V gene are KGHSH and LQKENI. The DNA of the CDR3 is TGTGCCAGCTCAACGACAGGGGGCAACCAGCCCCAGCATTTT. Protein: CASSTTGGNQPQHF.

This sequence joins TRBV7-7 and TRBJ2-1; 9 nucleotides match TRBD2. The J segment lost 9 bases and the V segment lost 5 bases, leaving 11 bases of the junction unmatched. The CDR3 is 15 amino acids. Germline V CDR1 and CDR2: SSHAT, FNYEAQ (reference sequence). CDR3 nucleotides: TGTGCCAGCAGCCCCCGGCCCGGACTAGCGAGTGAGCAGTTCTTC. Protein sequence: CASSPRPGLASEQFF. Full variable domain (rest looked up from reference TRBV7-7 and TRBJ2-1): GAGVSQSPRYKVTKRGQDVTLRCDPISSHATLYWYQQALGQGPEFLTYFNYEAQPDKSGLPSDRFSAERPEGSISTLTIQRTEQRDSAMYRCASSPRPGLASEQFFGPGTRLTVL.

The chain combines TRBV28 with TRBJ2-1; D might be TRBD2 (6 bases). V gave up 5 bases and J gave up 4 bases, with 15 bases separating them. The germline gives CDR1 MDHEN, CDR2 SYDVKM. The CDR3 has 15 amino acids. CDR3 DNA: TGTGCCAGCAGTCCTCGGGGAGCGGGTTACAATGAGCAGTTCTTC. Residues: CASSPRGAGYNEQFF.

This chain links TRBV28 with TRBJ1-4; D remains unclear. V was pared by 4 bases and J by 8 bases, with 17 bases between. The CDR3 runs 15 residues. Germline CDR1 is MDHEN and CDR2 is SYDVKM. CDR3 bases: TGTGCCAGCAGTTCCCTCGCGGCGGCGGAGGAAAAACTGTTTTTT. Translated: CASSSLAAAEEKLFF.

This chain links TRBV29-1 with TRBJ2-3, with a weak D call TRBD2 (6 bases). This CDR3 region has 14 residues. The V end was cut by 7 bases, the J end by 0 bases, with 14 bases between. The germline CDR1 and CDR2 sequences are SQVTM and ANQGSEA. CDR3 loop: CSASREASTDTQYF. The DNA of the CDR3 is TGCAGCGCTTCCAGGGAGGCTAGCACAGATACGCAGTATTTT.

The chain employs TRBV5-1 and TRBJ2-2, with 9 bases identical to TRBD1. Germline CDR1 reads SGHRS; CDR2 reads YFSETQ. The trim removed 6 bases at V and 3 bases at J, leaving 3 bases unmatched. The CDR3 is 14 amino acids. This chain's CDR3 is CASTGQGDTGELFF. CDR3 sequence (DNA): TGCGCCAGCACGGGACAGGGAGACACCGGGGAGCTGTTTTTT. The full variable domain, in which reference TRBV5-1 and TRBJ2-2 provide the parts outside the CDR3, is KAGVTQTPRYLIKTRGQQVTLSCSPISGHRSVSWYQQTPGQGLQFLFEYFSETQRNKGNFPGRFSGRQFSNSRSEMNVSTLELGDSALYLCASTGQGDTGELFFGEGSRLTVL.

This chain uses TRBV6-5 with TRBJ2-5, with D tentatively TRBD2 (7 bases). The ends were cut back, 2 bases at V and 7 bases at J, with 17 bases in the middle. The CDR3 consists of 15 residues. CDR1 is MNHEY and CDR2 is SVGAGI in the germline V gene. As DNA, the CDR3 is TGTGCCAGCAGTTACCCGGGACACCCGGGGGGGACCCAGTACTTC. Protein product: CASSYPGHPGGTQYF.

The rearrangement links TRBV7-3 to TRBJ2-3, with 11 bases aligning to TRBD2. The trim removed 1 base at V and 2 bases at J, leaving 8 bases unmatched. This CDR3 comprises 18 residues. Germline V gene sequence: CDR1 SGHTA, CDR2 FQGTGA. CDR3 protein: CASSLNGRLAGNTDTQYF. In DNA, the CDR3 is TGTGCCAGCAGCTTAAACGGAAGACTAGCGGGAAACACAGATACGCAGTATTTT.

In this sample, this clone turned up once. The chain employs TRBV19 and TRBJ2-7, with 9 bases matching TRBD1. The germline gives CDR1 LNHDA, CDR2 SQIVND (reference sequence). This CDR3 has 13 amino acids. The junction had 0 bases not matched to a gene; V was cut back by 5 bases and J by 1 base. The CDR3, as DNA: TGTGCCAGTAGTGACAGGGGGTCCTACGAGCAGTACTTC. Its protein is CASSDRGSYEQYF.

The J gene is TRBJ1-1, the V gene TRBV5-1; D gene ambiguous. Germline values: CDR1 SGHRS, CDR2 YFSETQ. This CDR3 region has 13 residues. Between the trimmed V and J ends, which lost 3 bases and 11 bases, there was a span of 17 bases. CDR3 nucleotide sequence: TGCGCCAGCAGCTATGGGAAGGGAGCCGAGGCTTTCTTT. This translates into CASSYGKGAEAFF.

The rearrangement joins TRBV6-1 to TRBJ2-2, with TRBD2 matching over 8 bases. The CDR3 extends over 16 amino acids. Germline CDR1 and CDR2: MNHNS and SASEGT. V dropped 4 bases and J dropped 0; count of bases not matched to a gene: 4. CDR3 protein: CASSGLAGANTGELFF. CDR3 nucleotides: TGTGCCAGCAGTGGGCTAGCGGGTGCGAACACCGGGGAGCTGTTTTTT.

This chain links TRBV27 with TRBJ2-7; 8 nucleotides match TRBD2. CDR1 and CDR2 from the germline V gene are MNHEY and SMNVEV (reference sequence). The V segment lost 2 bases and the J segment 4 bases; nucleotides outside the gene matches: 10. The CDR3 covers 16 residues. CDR3 protein: CASSLGREAFRYEQYF. Here the CDR3 DNA reads TGTGCCAGCAGTTTAGGGCGGGAGGCCTTTAGGTACGAGCAGTACTTC.

This CDR3 is CASSIDIGQEGYF. As DNA, the CDR3 is TGTGCCAGTAGTATAGATATTGGACAGGAGGGGTATTTT. This rearrangement joins TRBV19 to TRBJ2-3, with a possible D match to TRBD1 (7 bases). V gave up 0 bases and J gave up 14 bases, with 15 bases separating them. The CDR3 has 13 residues. Germline V CDR1 and CDR2: LNHDA, SQIVND (reference sequence). Filled out from reference TRBV19 and TRBJ2-3, the complete variable domain reads DGGITQSPKYLFRKEGQNVTLSCEQNLNHDAMYWYRQDPGQGLRLIYYSQIVNDFQKGDIAEGYSVSREKKESFPLTVTSAQKNPTAFYLCASSIDIGQEGYFGPGTRLTVL.

This chain joins TRBV10-3 and TRBJ2-7; 9 bases map to TRBD1. V was pared by 2 bases and J by 7 bases, with 6 bases of the junction left unmatched. Germline values: CDR1 ENHRY, CDR2 SYGVKD. The CDR3 has 14 residues. CDR3 sequence: CAISEGTGRWEQYF. CDR3 nucleotides: TGTGCCATCAGTGAGGGGACAGGGCGGTGGGAGCAGTACTTC.

This clone has just one count. This rearrangement joins TRBV6-1 to TRBJ2-7, with TRBD2 identical over 10 bases. The CDR3 length is 15 residues. Germline V gene data show CDR1 as MNHNS and CDR2 as SASEGT. The J segment lost 0 bases and the V segment lost 6 bases, leaving 5 bases of the junction unmatched. The CDR3 region is CASSDRLAGSYEQYF. The CDR3 DNA reads as TGTGCCAGCAGCGACCGACTAGCGGGCTCCTACGAGCAGTACTTC.

The rearrangement links TRBV5-6 to TRBJ2-7, with a tentative D call TRBD1 (6 bases). The CDR3 spans 13 residues. The germline V gene encodes CDR1 SGHDT and CDR2 YYEEEE. V lost 4 bases to trimming and J lost 2 bases, with 10 bases between them. As DNA, the CDR3 is TGTGCCAGCAGCCCCTACAGGGCCTACGAGCAGTACTTC. Protein: CASSPYRAYEQYF.

This sequence joins TRBV29-1 and TRBJ1-3; 7 nucleotides line up with TRBD1. CDR3 size: 14 residues. With V trimmed by 6 bases and J by 5 bases, 10 bases remained unmatched. Germline V gives CDR1 SQVTM, CDR2 ANQGSEA. The CDR3 sequence: CSVQTGVLRNTIYF. DNA for the CDR3: TGCAGCGTCCAAACAGGGGTGTTAAGAAACACCATATATTTT.

The V call is TRBV2, the J call TRBJ1-5; TRBD1 might be the D (5 bases). V was clipped by 9 bases and J by 0 bases, with 15 bases between them. This CDR3 spans 15 amino acids. The germline V gene encodes CDR1 SNHLY and CDR2 FYNNEI. CDR3 sequence: CASQTARYSNQPQHF. The CDR3 nucleotides read TGTGCCAGTCAGACAGCGAGATATAGCAATCAGCCCCAGCATTTT.

The chain employs TRBV27 and TRBJ2-3, with D possibly TRBD2 on 7 matching bases. Trimming took 5 bases from V and 5 from J, leaving 23 bases between them. CDR1 and CDR2 (germline): MNHEY, SMNVEV (reference sequence). This CDR3 spans 17 amino acids. The CDR3 sequence is CASSPLPSGGGGDTQYF. Written as DNA, the CDR3 is TGTGCCAGCAGTCCCCTCCCTAGCGGAGGGGGTGGAGATACGCAGTATTTT.

This rearrangement joins TRBV2 to TRBJ1-5; 9 bases line up with TRBD1. Trimming at V came to 4 bases and at J to 6 bases, leaving 4 bases not matched to a gene. This CDR3 has 14 residues. Germline loops: CDR1 SNHLY, CDR2 FYNNEI. CDR3 sequence: CASSATGGGQPQHF. CDR3 DNA sequence: TGTGCCAGCAGTGCCACAGGGGGCGGTCAGCCCCAGCATTTT.

This chain links TRBV7-2 with TRBJ1-1; maybe TRBD1 (6 bases). V gave up 3 bases and J gave up 4 bases, with 12 bases separating them. This CDR3 has 14 amino acids. Germline V lookup: CDR1 SGHTA, CDR2 FQGNSA. This chain's CDR3 is CASSFWGGATEAFF. Written as DNA, the CDR3 is TGTGCCAGCAGCTTCTGGGGGGGGGCCACTGAAGCTTTCTTT.

This chain links TRBV19 with TRBJ2-5, with 9 bases lining up with TRBD1. Germline assignment: CDR1 LNHDA and CDR2 SQIVND (reference sequence). The trim removed 3 bases at V and 0 bases at J, leaving 2 bases unmatched. The CDR3 is 15 residues long. The DNA of the CDR3 is TGTGCCAGTAGTATCGGACAGGGGAACCAAGAGACCCAGTACTTC. Translating it yields CASSIGQGNQETQYF.

This clone appeared a few times. The chain joins TRBV28 to TRBJ1-2; 9 bases fit TRBD1. In germline, CDR1 is MDHEN, CDR2 SYDVKM. The CDR3 totals 14 residues. V was clipped by 6 bases and J by 6 bases; unmatched bases: 8. CDR3 nucleotides: TGTGCCAGCAGCCAAGGGACAGGGTGGAATGGCTACACCTTC. Its protein product is CASSQGTGWNGYTF.

The rearrangement uses TRBV25-1 and TRBJ1-5; the D is unclear. V lost 5 bases and J 0 bases, leaving 8 bases between the germline ends. This CDR3 contains 14 residues. Looked up from germline, CDR1 is MGHDK and CDR2 is SYGVNS. For the CDR3, the DNA is TGTGCCAGCAGTAACTTACTTAGCAATCAGCCCCAGCATTTT. It encodes CASSNLLSNQPQHF.

The genes are TRBV28 and TRBJ2-7; D is perhaps TRBD2 (6 bases). The CDR3 has 14 residues. Trimming cost V 7 bases and J 3 bases, with 16 bases left between them. From germline, CDR1 is MDHEN and CDR2 SYDVKM. CDR3 amino acids: CASIPGEVGYEQYF. The CDR3, as DNA: TGTGCCAGCATTCCGGGAGAGGTTGGCTACGAGCAGTACTTC.

The rearrangement joins TRBV15 to TRBJ2-1; 9 bases match TRBD1. From germline, CDR1 is LNHNV and CDR2 YYDKDF (reference sequence). The CDR3 extends over 20 amino acids. The V segment lost 5 bases and the J segment 3 bases; nucleotides outside the gene matches: 20. The CDR3 is CATSGRTGEAGWSFYNEQFF. The CDR3 DNA reads TGTGCCACCAGCGGCCGGACAGGGGAGGCGGGGTGGTCTTTCTACAATGAGCAGTTCTTC.

This clone has only a few counts. The junction shows a germline mismatch at one end, possibly a read error. J is TRBJ1-4 and V is TRBV7-7; tentative D call: TRBD1 (5 bases). The germline V gene encodes CDR1 SSHAT and CDR2 FNYEAQ (reference sequence). The CDR3 is made up of 15 amino acids. The CDR3 protein is CASSLAWGVGEKLFF. CDR3 in DNA: TGTGCTAGCAGCTTAGCATGGGGGGTTGGTGAAAAACTGTTTTTT.